What follows are 6 T cell receptor beta chains derived from one specimen sequenced in a study of blood T cell repertoires in COVID-19. TCRdb keeps only in-frame clones here, not all; method: immunoSEQ multiplex PCR. Among approximately 94,000 clones, approximately 82% were seen once, and the ten largest hold around a quarter. The sequenced sample consisted of peripheral blood. The receptors stem from a man between 60 and 75 years old with acute or convalescent COVID-19.

This chain connects TRBV19 to TRBJ2-1; 14 bases are shared with TRBD2. The CDR3 covers 15 residues. The germline gives CDR1 LNHDA, CDR2 SQIVND (reference sequence). Germline trimming cut 7 bases from V and 9 bases from J; bases unmatched to any gene: 8. CDR3 residues: CASKPTSGGAGEQFF. CDR3 nucleotides: TGTGCCAGTAAGCCGACTAGCGGGGGGGCGGGTGAGCAGTTCTTC.

The CDR3 region is CASSLTGTLIYNEQFF. In nucleotides, the CDR3 is TGTGCCAGCAGCCTTACCGGGACACTTATCTACAATGAGCAGTTCTTC. V is TRBV7-8 and J is TRBJ2-1, with D possibly matching TRBD1 (6 bases). The V end was cut by 5 bases, the J end by 3 bases, with 17 bases between. Germline CDR1 and CDR2: SGHVS and FQNEAQ. The CDR3 consists of 16 residues.

The V and J genes are TRBV6-2 or TRBV6-3 and TRBJ2-1, with D possibly TRBD2 on 5 matching bases. This CDR3 has 12 amino acids. From germline, CDR1 is MNHEY and CDR2 SVGEGT. Trimming cost V 6 bases and J 11 bases, with 14 bases left between them. The CDR3 here is CASSDAGLKQFF. The CDR3 nucleotides are TGTGCCAGCAGCGATGCGGGTTTAAAGCAGTTCTTC.

The chain joins TRBV18 to TRBJ1-3, with unresolved D. The CDR3 spans 16 residues. The germline V gene has CDR1 KGHSH and CDR2 LQKENI. The V end lost 2 bases, the J end lost 1 base, and 12 bases lay between the germline ends. The CDR3 DNA sequence: TGTGCCAGCTCACCAAGTATATCGGGATCTGGAAACACCATATATTTT. Translation gives CASSPSISGSGNTIYF.

V gene TRBV6-4 combines with J gene TRBJ2-3; perhaps TRBD1 as D (6 bases). Germline CDR1 MRHNA, CDR2 SNTAGT. Trimming removed 0 bases at V and 2 bases at J, with 12 bases between. This CDR3 has 16 amino acids. The CDR3 loop reads CASSDSGTLNTDTQYF. The CDR3 coding sequence is TGTGCCAGCAGTGACTCGGGGACATTAAACACAGATACGCAGTATTTT.

The rearrangement joins TRBV5-1 to TRBJ2-2; 11 bases are a match to TRBD2. The CDR3 extends over 15 amino acids. The V and J ends lost 4 bases and 5 bases, in that order; junction bases with no gene match: 4. CDR1 is SGHRS, CDR2 YFSETQ, per germline. CDR3 loop: CASSGGTSGTGELFF. CDR3 nucleotide sequence: TGCGCCAGCAGCGGCGGGACTAGCGGAACCGGGGAGCTGTTTTTT.